Listed below are T cell receptor beta chains from one sample, sequenced in a study of graft-versus-host responses after intestinal transplantation. TCRdb's table, derived via immunoSEQ multiplex PCR, lists solely in-frame clones and lacks some. Here the sample spans roughly 20,000 clones, around 56% being singletons. Sequenced here: alloreactive CD4+ T cells from a mixed lymphocyte reaction culture, sampled before intestinal transplant. All receptors derive from a human patient who received an intestinal transplant. CDR3s leave out the opening cysteine and the closing phenylalanine or tryptophan.

CDR3 length: 10
J gene: TRBJ1-2
V gene: TRBV6-5
CDR3 protein: ASTRTGYGYT

CDR3 length: 11
J gene: TRBJ2-5
V gene: TRBV10-3
CDR3 protein: AISEYREGSQY

CDR3 length: 14
J gene: TRBJ2-3
V gene: TRBV6-6
CDR3 protein: ASSYSVAGFTDTQY

CDR3 length: 13
J gene: TRBJ2-7
V gene: TRBV18
CDR3 protein: ASSHYTGTPNEQY

CDR3 length: 13
J gene: TRBJ2-7
V gene: TRBV6-5
CDR3 protein: ASSYDRAPSYEQY

CDR3 length: 14
J gene: TRBJ1-2
V gene: TRBV4-3
CDR3 protein: ASSRATMTGIYGYT

CDR3 length: 10
J gene: TRBJ2-3
V gene: TRBV30
CDR3 protein: AWSTGTDTQY

CDR3 length: 10
J gene: TRBJ2-7
V gene: TRBV6-5
CDR3 protein: ASVGGPGEQY

CDR3 length: 14
J gene: TRBJ2-3
V gene: TRBV6-5
CDR3 protein: ASSYSTPGGGDTQY

CDR3 length: 12
J gene: TRBJ1-4
V gene: TRBV5-1
CDR3 protein: ASSEGAPNEKLF

CDR3 length: 12
J gene: TRBJ2-7
V gene: TRBV18
CDR3 protein: ASSPWDRAYEQY

CDR3 length: 11
J gene: TRBJ1-1
V gene: TRBV28
CDR3 protein: ASSFEGKVEAF

CDR3 length: 12
J gene: TRBJ1-3
V gene: TRBV30
CDR3 protein: AWSQGNSGNTIY

CDR3 length: 14
J gene: TRBJ2-2
V gene: TRBV5-1
CDR3 protein: ASNGLNSGSTGELF

CDR3 length: 13
J gene: TRBJ2-2
V gene: TRBV11-2
CDR3 protein: ASSRLAGHTGELF

CDR3 length: 9
J gene: TRBJ1-2
V gene: TRBV20-1
CDR3 protein: SAREGGGYT

CDR3 length: 10
J gene: TRBJ2-4
V gene: TRBV5-1
CDR3 protein: ASSYSRNIQY

CDR3 length: 12
J gene: TRBJ2-7
V gene: TRBV29-1
CDR3 protein: SVAAGVRSYEQY

CDR3 length: 14
J gene: TRBJ1-6
V gene: TRBV7-2
CDR3 protein: ASSRGTGVEGSPLH

CDR3 length: 13
J gene: TRBJ2-1
V gene: TRBV11-2
CDR3 protein: ASSSTGHRWDEQF

CDR3 length: 13
J gene: TRBJ1-3
V gene: TRBV27
CDR3 protein: ASRPTGISGNTIY

CDR3 length: 12
J gene: TRBJ1-1
V gene: TRBV6-5
CDR3 protein: ASSYSFGITEAF

CDR3 length: 14
J gene: TRBJ1-4
V gene: TRBV30
CDR3 protein: ACDQGFGATNEKLF

CDR3 length: 11
J gene: TRBJ2-7
V gene: TRBV6-1
CDR3 protein: ASSWTGRGLQY